The entry below describes one T cell receptor (beta chain). These data come from a study of blood T cell repertoires in COVID-19. Study details: Acute-phase and convalescent COVID-19 samples originated in the United States, Italy and Spain.

Germline assignment: CDR1 LNHNV and CDR2 YYDKDF (reference sequence). The CDR3 runs 13 residues. Trimming took off 1 base at V and 8 bases at J, with 8 bases between the two ends. The data were produced by immunoSEQ multiplex PCR, yet TCRdb's version contains in-frame clones alone and is incomplete. Seen here are 250,000 to 350,000 clones, around 87% observed once, and the top ten hold less than 2.5%. Material: peripheral blood. The receptor was derived from a woman aged 25 to 39 who had recovered from COVID-19. The genes are TRBV15 and TRBJ2-2; D is possibly TRBD2 (5 bases). The CDR3 bases are TGTGCCACCAGCAGAGCCTGGGAGGGGGAGCTGTTTTTT. This encodes CATSRAWEGELFF.